This TCR beta chain was retrieved from a study of identical twins. Notes on the study in general: Models, which agreed with sharing between unrelated individuals, nonetheless underestimated the out-of-frame TCR alpha sharing seen in monozygotic twins. Cord blood's abundant beta clonotypes had fewer insertions, unlike memory repertoires.

Germline-derived CDR1 and CDR2 are SGHTA and FQGTGA. Trimming took 5 bases from V and 6 from J, leaving 20 bases between them. CDR3 length equals 16 residues. For this clonotype: Its antigen remains unidentified.

TCRdb reprocessed the 5' RACE reads with MiXCR, giving one entry per CDR3 protein. Here the sample spans 500,000 to 650,000 distinct CDR3 sequences, about 22% being singletons. This sample was shared with a second study, whose subject was yellow fever vaccine responses in identical twins.

Sequencing used CD4+ T cells sorted from blood. The chain joins TRBV7-3 to TRBJ2-1, with D unresolved. The sequence derives from a young woman in good health. The CDR3 reads CASSLLRADPGNEQFF. CDR3 coding DNA: TGTGCCAGCAGCCTTTTACGGGCGGATCCTGGCAATGAGCAGTTCTTC.